These 30 T cell receptor beta chains were sequenced from one sample in a study of PD-1 blockade in classical Hodgkin lymphoma (TCRdb year 2020). The library relied on the immunoSEQ multiplex PCR assay. TCRdb holds this immuneACCESS table with in-frame rearrangements only. Some clones are missing; in checked studies, unresolved V genes explain under half, and the rest has no known cause. The sample includes about 64,000 clones, with around 90% observed a single time. Under 13% of the sample belongs to the ten largest clones. The meaning of the sample's time point label: cycle 4 day 1 (C4D1), after around six weeks of nivolumab. Relapse after autologous stem cell transplantation had occurred in all trial patients, and cohorts A, B and C were distinguished by prior brentuximab vedotin exposure. Sequencing used peripheral blood mononuclear cells (PBMCs), obtained before the fourth cycle of nivolumab. These receptors came from a human donor with classical Hodgkin lymphoma.

The rearrangement joins TRBV5-1 to TRBJ2-7; D not resolved. The CDR3 is made up of 15 amino acids. V lost 3 bases, J lost 1 base, and 14 bases lay in between. Germline values: CDR1 SGHRS, CDR2 YFSETQ. The CDR3 region is CASSSASAASYEQYF. For the CDR3, the DNA is TGCGCCAGCAGCTCGGCGTCGGCGGCATCCTACGAGCAGTACTTC.

The chain links TRBV7-6 to TRBJ1-1, with D perhaps TRBD1 (5 bases). CDR3 length equals 16 residues. Trimming took off 5 bases at V and 4 bases at J, with 20 bases between the two ends. Germline CDR1 reads SGHVS; CDR2 reads FNYEAQ. CDR3 DNA: TGTGCCAGCAGCCTAATTCCTCCTACAGGCACCACTGAAGCTTTCTTT. Its translation is CASSLIPPTGTTEAFF.

The chain uses TRBV9 and TRBJ1-2; weak D call: TRBD1 (6 bases). Germline lookup yields CDR1 SGDLS and CDR2 YYNGEE. V gave up 3 bases and J gave up 3 bases, with 18 bases separating them. The CDR3 extends over 16 amino acids. This CDR3 is CASSGPTGKGDYGYTF. CDR3 DNA: TGTGCCAGCAGCGGCCCCACAGGGAAGGGGGACTATGGCTACACCTTC. Full variable domain (remainder filled in from reference TRBV9 and TRBJ1-2): DSGVTQTPKHLITATGQRVTLRCSPRSGDLSVYWYQQSLDQGLQFLIQYYNGEERAKGNILERFSAQQFPDLHSELNLSSLELGDSALYFCASSGPTGKGDYGYTFGSGTRLTVV.

The rearrangement uses TRBV14 and TRBJ1-1; D is uncertain. CDR3 length equals 14 residues. V was cut by 2 bases and J by 7 bases, with 14 bases left in between. Germline V CDR1 and CDR2: SGHDN, FVKESK. The CDR3 DNA reads TGTGCCAGCAGCCAATTGAGGGCCCAAGTTGAAGCTTTCTTT. Translating it yields CASSQLRAQVEAFF.

The chain employs TRBV11-2 and TRBJ1-1, with D tentatively TRBD1 (5 bases). In germline, CDR1 is SGHAT, CDR2 FQNNGV. CDR3 length: 15 amino acids. The ends were cut back, 5 bases at V and 10 bases at J, with 23 bases in the middle. CDR3 sequence: CASSQTAGIGGRAFF. For the CDR3, the DNA is TGTGCCAGCAGCCAAACAGCAGGTATTGGGGGACGAGCTTTCTTT.

V is TRBV7-2 and J is TRBJ2-7, with unresolved D. CDR1 SGHTA and CDR2 FQGNSA come from the germline V gene. The CDR3 sequence is 13 residues long. The V end lost 5 bases, the J end lost 3 bases, and 11 bases lay between the germline ends. The CDR3 DNA follows: TGTGCCAGCAGCCGCCGCGAGGACTACGAGCAGTACTTC. Translated: CASSRREDYEQYF.

As for this clone: At one end the junction does not follow the germline gene, possibly because of a read error. This chain uses TRBV13 with TRBJ1-2, with D hard to call. This CDR3 has 13 residues. The germline CDR1 and CDR2 sequences are PRHDT and FYEKMQ (reference sequence). In DNA form, the CDR3 reads TGTGCCAGCAGTTTGGGGAAGAGCTATAGCTACACCTTC. Translation gives CASSLGKSYSYTF.

The V gene is TRBV9, the J gene TRBJ2-2, with TRBD2 matching over 10 bases. Germline V lookup: CDR1 SGDLS, CDR2 YYNGEE. CDR3 length: 16 residues. The V and J ends lost 4 bases and 5 bases, in that order; junction bases with no gene match: 8. CDR3 DNA: TGTGCCAGCAGCTTCCCCCAAGCGGGGGGGACCGGGGAGCTGTTTTTT. Its translation is CASSFPQAGGTGELFF.

Only one count was recorded for this clone. The J gene is TRBJ2-7, the V gene TRBV27; the D gene could be TRBD1 or TRBD2 (5 bases each). Germline-derived CDR1 and CDR2 are MNHEY and SMNVEV (reference sequence). This CDR3 has 15 residues. V lost 5 bases and J lost 0, with 14 bases in between. CDR3 protein: CASSRGTPVSYEQYF. CDR3 nucleotides: TGTGCCAGCAGTCGTGGGACGCCCGTCTCCTACGAGCAGTACTTC.

The chain uses TRBV4-2 and TRBJ2-5; D perhaps matches TRBD2 (5 bases). Per germline, CDR1 LGHNA and CDR2 YNFKEQ. Trimming removed 5 bases from V and 0 bases from J, with 22 bases in between. This CDR3 is 18 amino acids long. The CDR3 is CASSAQEDGSMDQETQYF. The DNA of the CDR3 is TGTGCCAGCAGCGCCCAGGAAGATGGGAGTATGGACCAAGAGACCCAGTACTTC.

This sequence joins TRBV29-1 and TRBJ2-1; D gene unclear. Germline CDR1 and CDR2: SQVTM and ANQGSEA. The CDR3 contains 14 residues. With 2 bases removed from V and 5 bases from J, the gap between germline ends came to 13 bases. CDR3 loop: CSVENPEDHNEQFF. CDR3 DNA sequence: TGCAGCGTTGAAAACCCCGAGGATCACAATGAGCAGTTCTTC.

V is TRBV10-3 and J is TRBJ1-2; D gene uncertain. This CDR3 is built from 13 residues. Germline CDR1 ENHRY, CDR2 SYGVKD. Trimming pared 0 bases from V and 7 bases from J, leaving 9 bases between. CDR3 sequence reads: CAISESWGAGYTF. The CDR3 nucleotides read TGTGCCATCAGTGAGTCCTGGGGTGCTGGCTACACCTTC.

This rearrangement joins TRBV2 to TRBJ2-7, with 8 bases aligning to TRBD1. There are 14 residues in the CDR3. Germline V gene lookup returns CDR1 SNHLY and CDR2 FYNNEI. Germline trimming cut 7 bases from V and 1 base from J; bases unmatched to any gene: 6. CDR3 coding DNA: TGTGCCAGCACCCGGGACAGGTTTTCCTACGAGCAGTACTTC. Its protein product is CASTRDRFSYEQYF.

The V call is TRBV7-9, the J call TRBJ2-7; 8 bases fit TRBD1. Germline CDR1 SEHNR, CDR2 FQNEAQ (reference sequence). V trimming: 5 bases; J trimming: 5 bases; junction bases outside the gene matches: 8. This CDR3 region has 14 residues. The CDR3 protein is CASSPGGPRDEQYF. CDR3 coding DNA: TGTGCCAGCAGCCCAGGGGGCCCCCGGGACGAGCAGTACTTC. The whole variable domain, filled in from reference TRBV7-9 and TRBJ2-7, reads DTGVSQNPRHKITKRGQNVTFRCDPISEHNRLYWYRQTLGQGPEFLTYFQNEAQLEKSRLLSDRFSAERPKGSFSTLEIQRTEQGDSAMYLCASSPGGPRDEQYFGPGTRLTVT.

The gene calls are TRBV18 and TRBJ2-5, with 7 bases identical to TRBD1. Trimming cost V 0 bases and J 6 bases; bases outside gene matches: 7. The germline gives CDR1 KGHSH, CDR2 LQKENI. CDR3 length: 15 amino acids. The CDR3 coding sequence is TGTGCCAGCTCACCACCGGGACAGCAGTTGAAGACCCAGTACTTC. Translation: CASSPPGQQLKTQYF.

The chain recombines TRBV10-3 with TRBJ2-1; TRBD1 agrees at 8 bases. The germline V gene encodes CDR1 ENHRY and CDR2 SYGVKD. This CDR3 contains 13 residues. Germline trimming cut 9 bases from V and 5 bases from J; bases unmatched to any gene: 6. The CDR3 region has the DNA TGTGCCATACAGGACAGGGTTGACAATGAGCAGTTCTTC. Encoded protein: CAIQDRVDNEQFF.

V usage is TRBV30 and J usage is TRBJ2-7, with a weak D call TRBD1 (6 bases). V was clipped by 5 bases and J by 3 bases, with 11 bases between them. Per the germline V gene, CDR1 is GTSNPN and CDR2 is SVGIG (reference sequence). The CDR3 has 12 amino acids. The CDR3 reads CAWGQKIYEQYF. The CDR3 nucleotides read TGTGCCTGGGGACAGAAGATCTACGAGCAGTACTTC.

V is TRBV30 and J is TRBJ2-3, with D uncertain. CDR1 and CDR2 from the germline V gene are GTSNPN and SVGIG (reference sequence). The CDR3 is 15 residues long. Trimming removed 2 bases at V and 2 bases at J, with 14 bases between. Here the CDR3 reads CAWSSRPRSTDTQYF. CDR3 sequence (DNA): TGTGCCTGGAGTTCCCGACCCCGCTCCACAGATACGCAGTATTTT.

The chain carries TRBV27 and TRBJ2-3, with TRBD2 matching 7 bases. The germline V gene encodes CDR1 MNHEY and CDR2 SMNVEV (reference sequence). This CDR3 has 16 residues. Losses at the gene ends were 3 bases for V and 7 bases for J; bases not matched to a gene: 13. In DNA, the CDR3 is TGTGCCAGCAGTTTCGCGGGGCGGGGGATCATACATACGCAGTATTTT. Translation gives CASSFAGRGIIHTQYF.

This chain links TRBV5-1 with TRBJ2-2; tentatively, D is TRBD1 (5 bases). The CDR3 totals 13 residues. Germline-derived CDR1 and CDR2 are SGHRS and YFSETQ. Deletions cut 0 bases from V and 6 bases from J, with 6 bases between. Here the CDR3 reads CASSLAGPGELFF. The CDR3 DNA reads TGCGCCAGCAGCTTGGCAGGGCCCGGGGAGCTGTTTTTT.

This clone showed up just once. The gene calls are TRBV18 and TRBJ2-1, with D possibly called TRBD1 or TRBD2 (5 bases each). V lost 6 bases to trimming and J lost 0 bases, with 15 bases between them. There are 16 residues in the CDR3. Germline V gene lookup returns CDR1 KGHSH and CDR2 LQKENI. The CDR3 here is CASSLREGSSYNEQFF. CDR3 sequence (DNA): TGTGCCAGCTCCCTCAGGGAAGGGAGCTCCTACAATGAGCAGTTCTTC. The full variable domain, rest sourced from reference TRBV18 and TRBJ2-1, is NAGVMQNPRHLVRRRGQEARLRCSPMKGHSHVYWYRQLPEEGLKFMVYLQKENIIDESGMPKERFSAEFPKEGPSILRIQQVVRGDSAAYFCASSLREGSSYNEQFFGPGTRLTVL.

The V gene is TRBV30, the J gene TRBJ2-3; 8 nucleotides match TRBD1. This CDR3 region has 13 residues. V lost 5 bases to trimming and J lost 6 bases; unmatched junction nucleotides: 7. In germline, CDR1 is GTSNPN, CDR2 SVGIG (reference sequence). The CDR3 region is CAWQDRVLDTQYF. The CDR3, as DNA: TGTGCCTGGCAGGACAGGGTTTTGGATACGCAGTATTTT.

There are a few counts of this clone. This chain joins TRBV19 and TRBJ1-2, with no clear D. Trimming removed 8 bases at V and 4 bases at J, with 14 bases between. Germline CDR1 is LNHDA and CDR2 is SQIVND (reference sequence). The CDR3 runs to 13 residues. CDR3 protein: CASGREGGYGYTF. The CDR3 DNA reads TGTGCCAGTGGTCGAGAAGGTGGCTATGGCTACACCTTC. Combining the CDR3 with reference TRBV19 and TRBJ1-2 gives the whole variable domain DGGITQSPKYLFRKEGQNVTLSCEQNLNHDAMYWYRQDPGQGLRLIYYSQIVNDFQKGDIAEGYSVSREKKESFPLTVTSAQKNPTAFYLCASGREGGYGYTFGSGTRLTVV.

The chain is built from TRBV25-1 and TRBJ2-2; 10 nucleotides match TRBD1. The CDR3 loop spans 16 amino acids. The V segment lost 6 bases and the J segment 1 base; nucleotides outside the gene matches: 5. CDR1 MGHDK and CDR2 SYGVNS come from the germline V gene. The CDR3 sequence is CASSYDRGLNTGELFF. In DNA, the CDR3 is TGTGCCAGCAGCTATGACAGGGGGCTGAACACCGGGGAGCTGTTTTTT.

The rearrangement uses TRBV7-8 and TRBJ1-2, with 12 bases matching TRBD1. The CDR3 totals 14 residues. Germline CDR1 SGHVS, CDR2 FQNEAQ. Trimming took 5 bases from V and 8 from J; bases not matched to a gene: 6. The CDR3 DNA sequence: TGTGCCAGCAGCCCTGGGACAGGGGGCTGGGGCTACACCTTC. Translating it yields CASSPGTGGWGYTF.

The chain couples TRBV11-2 to TRBJ1-5; no firm D call. Germline V gives CDR1 SGHAT, CDR2 FQNNGV. The CDR3 consists of 15 residues. V was cut by 3 bases and J by 1 base, with 10 bases left in between. The CDR3: CASSFGANSNQPQHF. DNA for the CDR3: TGTGCCAGCAGCTTCGGCGCGAACAGCAATCAGCCCCAGCATTTT.

The CDR3 is CASIRGADTEAFF. The DNA for the CDR3 is TGTGCCAGCATCCGTGGGGCGGACACTGAAGCTTTCTTT. The chain combines TRBV6-1 with TRBJ1-1; weak D call: TRBD1 (5 bases). Germline V gene lookup returns CDR1 MNHNS and CDR2 SASEGT. Trimming removed 7 bases at V and 3 bases at J, with 12 bases between. There are 13 residues in the CDR3.

This rearrangement joins TRBV29-1 to TRBJ2-1, with TRBD1 matching over 8 bases. The germline V gene has CDR1 SQVTM and CDR2 ANQGSEA. CDR3 length: 12 amino acids. Losses at the gene ends were 7 bases for V and 8 bases for J; bases not matched to a gene: 7. CDR3 amino acids: CSDGQGEDEQFF. Written as DNA, the CDR3 is TGCAGCGACGGACAGGGAGAGGATGAGCAGTTCTTC.

The chain uses TRBV7-2 and TRBJ1-4, with D possibly being TRBD1 (5 bases). V lost 3 bases and J 5 bases, leaving 10 bases between the germline ends. The CDR3 is made up of 14 amino acids. Germline V CDR1 and CDR2: SGHTA, FQGNSA. CDR3 residues: CASSLERGNEKLFF. CDR3 DNA sequence: TGTGCCAGCAGCTTGGAAAGGGGAAATGAAAAACTGTTTTTT.

V usage is TRBV7-2 and J usage is TRBJ2-1, with D uncertain. Germline assignment: CDR1 SGHTA and CDR2 FQGNSA. V lost 8 bases to trimming and J lost 4 bases, with 9 bases between them. The CDR3 is 12 residues long. The CDR3, as DNA: TGTGCCAGCCAACTCGAATACAATGAGCAGTTCTTC. Protein sequence: CASQLEYNEQFF. Using reference TRBV7-2 and TRBJ2-1 for the parts outside the CDR3, the full variable domain is GAGVSQSPSNKVTEKGKDVELRCDPISGHTALYWYRQSLGQGLEFLIYFQGNSAPDKSGLPSDRFSAERTGGSVSTLTIQRTQQEDSAVYLCASQLEYNEQFFGPGTRLTVL.